This TCR beta chain was sequenced in a study of cytomegalovirus exposure and HLA in healthy donors. The PCR had 60 Vbeta and 13 Jbeta primers. Sequencing was performed with immunoSEQ multiplex PCR; in TCRdb, only in-frame clones are kept and a portion is missing. Of 150,000 to 200,000 clones in the sample, 70% to 85% are singletons; the top ten hold more than 2%. This sequence originates from a man aged 50-59 years in good health and CMV-seropositive. The sequencing sample was made of PBMCs.

The DNA for the CDR3 is TGTGCCAGCAGTCAGCTTGGACAGGGTGGAAACACCATATATTTT. Its protein product is CASSQLGQGGNTIYF. The chain recombines TRBV6-6 with TRBJ1-3, with 8 bases fitting TRBD1. CDR1 and CDR2 (germline): MNHNY, SVGAGI (reference sequence). The CDR3 totals 15 residues. V lost 5 bases to trimming and J lost 3 bases; unmatched junction nucleotides: 6.